This T cell receptor beta chain was identified during a study of blood T cell repertoires in COVID-19. Study overall: The United States, Italy and Spain provided the acute and convalescent COVID-19 samples.

This clone has a single count. The assay was immunoSEQ multiplex PCR, and TCRdb's table has in-frame clones only and misses some. This sample yields roughly 55,000 clones, of which 75% to 95% are seen a single time; under 15% belongs to the top ten. Germline V gene data show CDR1 as LGHNT and CDR2 as FRNRAP. This CDR3 has 12 residues. The trim removed 6 bases at V and 7 bases at J, leaving 5 bases unmatched. The genes are TRBV12-5 and TRBJ2-7; TRBD1 aligns across 8 bases. The source material was peripheral blood. The clonotype originates from a human donor with active COVID-19. The donor label of this sample is uncertain. The CDR3 here is CASGQGAGEQYF. In DNA, the CDR3 is TGTGCTAGTGGGCAGGGGGCGGGGGAGCAGTACTTC.